Listed below are T cell receptor beta chains from one sample, sequenced in a study of radiotherapy plus CTLA-4 blockade in lung cancer. Sequenced by immunoSEQ multiplex PCR; TCRdb stores in-frame clones only, minus some. The table includes approximately 67,000 clones, over 80% detected once. The specimen comprised peripheral blood, sampled from a patient treated with radiotherapy plus ipilimumab. The source of these receptors is a human donor with non-small cell lung cancer who had a partial response to radiotherapy plus ipilimumab. Both conserved end residues are part of each CDR3. The order of the fields is CDR3 DNA, CDR3 protein, D gene, V gene, J gene, clone size. A D gene is named only where the DNA matches it firmly. The size field is filled for only some rows; it gives once, few, many or a size class.

TGTGCCACCAGCAGAGATAAGAGTGGCGAGCAGTACTTC,CATSRDKSGEQYF,-,TRBV15,TRBJ2-7,-
TGCGCCAGCAGCCCGGTAGCGGACGCGAACACCGGGGAGCTGTTTTTT,CASSPVADANTGELFF,-,TRBV5-1,TRBJ2-2,-
TGTGCCAGCAGTGCTATAGCGGGAACCCCCAGTGAGCAGTTCTTC,CASSAIAGTPSEQFF,TRBD2,TRBV9,TRBJ2-1,-
TGTGCCAGCAGCAGATTAAACGAGAGACTCTCCTACGAGCAGTACTTC,CASSRLNERLSYEQYF,-,TRBV7-8,TRBJ2-7,-
TGTGCCAGCAGGTTTTTAACGGGAGGGCCGAATGAGCAGTTCTTC,CASRFLTGGPNEQFF,TRBD2,TRBV28,TRBJ2-1,-
TGTGCCAGCAGCTCCAACGGGAACCGCGGGAACTACAATGAGCAGTTCTTC,CASSSNGNRGNYNEQFF,-,TRBV7-6,TRBJ2-1,-
TGTGCCAGCAGTTTTCTTATCAAGACTAGCGGGAAGGATACGCAGTATTTT,CASSFLIKTSGKDTQYF,TRBD2,TRBV27,TRBJ2-3,-
TGTGCCAGCAGCTTGGATCTCCGGGAAGCTGAAGCTTTCTTT,CASSLDLREAEAFF,-,TRBV5-4,TRBJ1-1,-
TGTGCCAGCAGTGAACAAGGGGGGGTCGGCACTGAAGCTTTCTTT,CASSEQGGVGTEAFF,-,TRBV6-1,TRBJ1-1,few
TGTGCCAGCAGCTTACGAGTTTACAATGAGCAGTTCTTC,CASSLRVYNEQFF,-,TRBV7-2,TRBJ2-1,few
TGTGCCAGCAGCGAACGCCCTCGACTAGGGGGGAGGGATGAGCAGTTCTTC,CASSERPRLGGRDEQFF,-,TRBV7-3,TRBJ2-1,few
TGTGCCAGCAGCTTAACGGGGCACGAGCAGTACTTC,CASSLTGHEQYF,-,TRBV7-3,TRBJ2-7,-
TGTGCTAGTGGCGTCAGTCGGGGGACTAGCGGGTACAATGAGCAGTTCTTC,CASGVSRGTSGYNEQFF,TRBD2,TRBV12-5,TRBJ2-1,-
TGTGCCGGTGACAGGGGCGAGGGAAATGAGCAGTTCTTC,CAGDRGEGNEQFF,TRBD1,TRBV2,TRBJ2-1,-
TGTGCCAGCAGTTTAATTTCGGACAGAACTGAAGCTTTCTTT,CASSLISDRTEAFF,-,TRBV28,TRBJ1-1,-
TGCGCCAGCAGCTCGACACCGGGACAGGGAATTTCCGGGGCCAACGTCCTGACTTTC,CASSSTPGQGISGANVLTF,TRBD1,TRBV5-1,TRBJ2-6,-
TGTGCCAGCAGCCCCAGACAGGGGCAAGAGACCCAGTACTTC,CASSPRQGQETQYF,TRBD1,TRBV5-5,TRBJ2-5,-
TGCGCCAGCAGCCAGATCGTCCGGACTAGCGGGAGCTATGAGCAGTTCTTC,CASSQIVRTSGSYEQFF,TRBD2,TRBV4-1,TRBJ2-1,-
TGTGCCACCAGCAGAGACAGACAGGGCTACGAGCAGTACTTC,CATSRDRQGYEQYF,TRBD1,TRBV15,TRBJ2-7,-
TGTGCCAGCAGGGCAGGGAAGGGAATTGGCTACACCTTC,CASRAGKGIGYTF,-,TRBV6-5,TRBJ1-2,-
TGTGCCAGCAGTTCCGGACAGAACACTGAAGCTTTCTTT,CASSSGQNTEAFF,-,TRBV28,TRBJ1-1,-
TGTGCCAGCATTTTCAGGACAGCGAATGAGCAGTTCTTC,CASIFRTANEQFF,-,TRBV6-1,TRBJ2-1,-
TGTGCCAGCAGTTTGAGGGTTCGCGAGCAGTTCTTC,CASSLRVREQFF,-,TRBV28,TRBJ2-1,once
TGTGCCAGCAGCTTACTCGGACTAGTTAGCTACGAGCAGTACTTC,CASSLLGLVSYEQYF,TRBD2,TRBV7-2,TRBJ2-7,once
TGTGCCTGGAGGGTTAGCGGGAGCTCCTACGAGCAGTACTTC,CAWRVSGSSYEQYF,TRBD2,TRBV30,TRBJ2-7,-
TGTGCCAGCAGCTCCCAGGCGAACAATCAGCCCCAGCATTTT,CASSSQANNQPQHF,-,TRBV7-2,TRBJ1-5,once
TGTGCCAGCACCGGGACTAGCGGGAGTCTAGGTAGCACAGATACGCAGTATTTT,CASTGTSGSLGSTDTQYF,TRBD2,TRBV2,TRBJ2-3,-
TGTGCCAGCAGCACCCAGACAGGGGGCGCTTCTGGCTACACCTTC,CASSTQTGGASGYTF,TRBD1,TRBV7-6,TRBJ1-2,few
TGTGCCAGCAGTTTGTACGGGAGAGAGACCCAGTACTTC,CASSLYGRETQYF,-,TRBV28,TRBJ2-5,few
TGTGCCAGCAGTCCCTTGGGGAGCGGCCACTACTCCTACGAGCAGTACTTC,CASSPLGSGHYSYEQYF,-,TRBV27,TRBJ2-7,-
TGTGCCAGCAGCACCGGACAGGGGGGGACCTATGGCTACACCTTC,CASSTGQGGTYGYTF,TRBD1,TRBV5-4,TRBJ1-2,-
TGTGCCAGTAGTACACGGGACAAGCCCTACGAGCAGTACTTC,CASSTRDKPYEQYF,-,TRBV19,TRBJ2-7,-
TGTGCCAGCAGGGGGACTCCCAGATTGGTAGCCGGGGAGCTGTTTTTT,CASRGTPRLVAGELFF,-,TRBV2,TRBJ2-2,-
TGTGCCAGCAGTTTAAACAGATATGGCTACACCTTC,CASSLNRYGYTF,-,TRBV28,TRBJ1-2,-
TGTGCCAGCACGGGGGAAGAGACCCAGTACTTC,CASTGEETQYF,-,TRBV6-4,TRBJ2-5,-
TGCGCCAGCAGCTTAAACAGGGGGAACACCGGGGAGCTGTTTTTT,CASSLNRGNTGELFF,TRBD1,TRBV5-1,TRBJ2-2,-
TGCGCCAGCAGCCGGACTAGCGGGAGTAGGGAGACCCAGTACTTC,CASSRTSGSRETQYF,TRBD2,TRBV10-2,TRBJ2-5,-
TGTGCCTGGAGGGGGACCACAGGGGGCTTGGGGACCCAGTACTTC,CAWRGTTGGLGTQYF,TRBD1,TRBV30,TRBJ2-5,few
TGCGCCAGCAGCGGAGACAGGGGACCAAACACCGGGGAGCTGTTTTTT,CASSGDRGPNTGELFF,TRBD1,TRBV5-1,TRBJ2-2,-
TGTGCCAGCAGCCACGGACTAGCGGGCAATGAGCAGTTCTTC,CASSHGLAGNEQFF,TRBD2,TRBV6-5,TRBJ2-1,-
TGTGCCAGCAGCTTAGGCGTATTGCGGGATTTGAACACTGAAGCTTTCTTT,CASSLGVLRDLNTEAFF,-,TRBV11-2,TRBJ1-1,-
TGTGCCAGCAGCTCCGGACTAGCGGGAGCCACAGATACGCAGTATTTT,CASSSGLAGATDTQYF,TRBD2,TRBV5-6,TRBJ2-3,-
TGTGCCAGTGCCCGAGGTATCCGAGGGCCCAATCAGCCCCAGCATTTT,CASARGIRGPNQPQHF,-,TRBV19,TRBJ1-5,-
TGTGCCAGCACTCAGACAGGGGGGAATGGCTACACCTTC,CASTQTGGNGYTF,TRBD1,TRBV2,TRBJ1-2,-
TGTGCCAGCAGTCCCGGACTAGCGGGAGAGACCGGGGAGCTGTTTTTT,CASSPGLAGETGELFF,TRBD2,TRBV28,TRBJ2-2,-
TGTGCCAGCAGCTTTACTAGCGGGGGCGGGTACGAGCAGTACTTC,CASSFTSGGGYEQYF,TRBD2,TRBV7-8,TRBJ2-7,-
TGTGCCAGCAGCGTAGCGGGACAGGGGGCCTATGAGCAGTTCTTC,CASSVAGQGAYEQFF,TRBD1,TRBV9,TRBJ2-1,-
TGTGCCAGCAGTGGCGCGTTAGCATTTACTGAGCAGTTCTTC,CASSGALAFTEQFF,-,TRBV27,TRBJ2-1,-
TGTGCCATCAGTGAAGGAGGTGGGGTTTACGAGCAGTACTTC,CAISEGGGVYEQYF,-,TRBV10-3,TRBJ2-7,-
TGTGCCATCACCCAGGACAGGGTCGAGCAGTACTTC,CAITQDRVEQYF,TRBD1,TRBV10-3,TRBJ2-7,-
TGTGCCAGCCATTCTGCGGGGGCGTCCACAGATACGCAGTATTTT,CASHSAGASTDTQYF,-,TRBV28,TRBJ2-3,-
TGTGCCAGCAGCTTAGCTAGGACTAGGGGAAGAAATGAGCAGTTCTTC,CASSLARTRGRNEQFF,TRBD2,TRBV7-8,TRBJ2-1,-
TGTGCCAGCGGCATACTCGCGGGAGGAGATACGCAGTATTTT,CASGILAGGDTQYF,TRBD2,TRBV7-9,TRBJ2-3,few
TGTGCCAGCAGGACCACAGGGGGCCGAAACGAGCAGTACTTC,CASRTTGGRNEQYF,TRBD1,TRBV28,TRBJ2-7,-
TGTGCCAGCTCACCCGGGGGTGGCACAGATACGCAGTATTTT,CASSPGGGTDTQYF,-,TRBV18,TRBJ2-3,once
TGTGCCAGCTCACCTCTCGGACAGGAAGTCTCTGGAAACACCATATATTTT,CASSPLGQEVSGNTIYF,TRBD1,TRBV18,TRBJ1-3,-
TGTGCCAGCTCATCCAGGGGAGATACGCAGTATTTT,CASSSRGDTQYF,-,TRBV18,TRBJ2-3,few